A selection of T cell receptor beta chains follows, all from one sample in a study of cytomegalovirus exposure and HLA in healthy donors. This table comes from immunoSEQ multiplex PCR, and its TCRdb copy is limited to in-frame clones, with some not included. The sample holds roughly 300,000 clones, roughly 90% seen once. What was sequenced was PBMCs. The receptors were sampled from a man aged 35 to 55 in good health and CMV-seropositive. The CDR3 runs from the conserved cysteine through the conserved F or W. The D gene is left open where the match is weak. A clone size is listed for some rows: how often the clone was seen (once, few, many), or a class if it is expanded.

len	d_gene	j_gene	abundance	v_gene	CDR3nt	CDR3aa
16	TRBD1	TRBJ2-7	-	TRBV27	TGTGCCAGCAGTCCTAGGGGGACAGGGGGACTAGAAGAGCAGTACTTC	CASSPRGTGGLEEQYF
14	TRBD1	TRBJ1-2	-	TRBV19	TGTGCCAGTACTCCGGACAGGGGAAACTATGGCTACACCTTC	CASTPDRGNYGYTF
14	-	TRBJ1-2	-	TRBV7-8	TGTGCCAGCAGCTTAGTTGGACAGAACTATGGCTACACCTTC	CASSLVGQNYGYTF
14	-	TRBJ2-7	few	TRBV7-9	TGTGCCAGCAGCTTACGGAGCGGAGCCTACGAGCAGTACTTC	CASSLRSGAYEQYF
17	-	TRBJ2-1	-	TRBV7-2	TGTGCCAGCAGCTCCCCGTCCAGACTCCGGAGGAACAATGAGCAGTTCTTC	CASSSPSRLRRNNEQFF
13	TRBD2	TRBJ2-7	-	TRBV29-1	TGCAGCGTTATAGCGGGAGGGGAGGAGGAGCAGTACTTC	CSVIAGGEEEQYF
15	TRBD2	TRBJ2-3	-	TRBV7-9	TGTGCCAGCAGCTTAGGACTAGCCGGAGGGGATACGCAGTATTTT	CASSLGLAGGDTQYF
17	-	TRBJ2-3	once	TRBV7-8	TGTGCCAGCAGATTAGGGTACGGGTCTTCTAGCACAGATACGCAGTATTTT	CASRLGYGSSSTDTQYF
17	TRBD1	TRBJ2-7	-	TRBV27	TGTGCCAGCAGTTTAAAGGGATATCAGGGGGTCTCCTACGAGCAGTACTTC	CASSLKGYQGVSYEQYF
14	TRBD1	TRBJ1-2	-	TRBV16	TGTGCCAGCAGCCACCGGACAGGGAACTATGGCTACACCTTC	CASSHRTGNYGYTF
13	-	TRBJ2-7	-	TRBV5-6	TGTGCCAGCAGCTTGGCGGGAATCTACGAGCAGTACTTC	CASSLAGIYEQYF
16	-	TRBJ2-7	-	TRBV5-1	TGCGCCAGCAGCTTGGCCAATGGACAGCTAACCTACGAGCAGTACTTC	CASSLANGQLTYEQYF
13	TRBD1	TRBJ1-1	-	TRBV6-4	TGTGCCAGCAGCACAGGGGGAACCACTGAAGCTTTCTTT	CASSTGGTTEAFF
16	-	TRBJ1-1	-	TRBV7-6	TGTGCCAGCAGCTTAGAGACGGAAATCAGGGACACTGAAGCTTTCTTT	CASSLETEIRDTEAFF
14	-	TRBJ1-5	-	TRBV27	TGTGCCAGCAGGCTAGGGACAAGCAATCAGCCCCAGCATTTT	CASRLGTSNQPQHF
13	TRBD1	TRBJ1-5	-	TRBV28	TGTGCCAGCACGACAGGGGTTGTTCAGCCCCAGCATTTT	CASTTGVVQPQHF
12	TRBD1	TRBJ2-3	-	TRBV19	TGTGCCACCCGGACAGGGGCAGATACGCAGTATTTT	CATRTGADTQYF
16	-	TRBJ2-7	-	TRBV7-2	TGTGCCAGCAGCGCCGCGACAGTACTACGAAGTGCGGAGCAGTACTTC	CASSAATVLRSAEQYF
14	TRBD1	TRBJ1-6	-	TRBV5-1	TGCGCCAGCAGCCCGGGACAGGTAGTTTCACCCCTCCACTTT	CASSPGQVVSPLHF
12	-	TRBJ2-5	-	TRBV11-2	TGTGCCAGCAGCTCGGGGATAGAGACCCAGTACTTC	CASSSGIETQYF
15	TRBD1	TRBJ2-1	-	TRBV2	TGTGCCAGCAGATACGGGACAGGGGCCTACAATGAGCAGTTCTTC	CASRYGTGAYNEQFF
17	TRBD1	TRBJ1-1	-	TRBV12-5	TGTGCTAGTGCCCCGGACAGGATTCGAGGTGAAGGAACTGAAGCTTTCTTT	CASAPDRIRGEGTEAFF